Listed below are T cell receptor beta chains from one sample, sequenced in a study of blood T cell repertoires in COVID-19. The table came from immunoSEQ multiplex PCR; TCRdb's copy has only in-frame clones and leaves some out. This table holds roughly 440,000 clones, 70% to 90% found once. Sequenced input: peripheral blood. All receptors come from a woman between 45 and 60 years old with COVID-19, enrolled during active disease. The CDR3 runs from the conserved cysteine through the conserved F or W. Fields, in order: J gene, D gene, CDR3 length, V gene, clone size, CDR3 DNA, CDR3 protein. A D gene is named only where the DNA matches it firmly. Only part of the rows carry a size: once, few, many, or a class if the clone is expanded.

J: TRBJ1-5; D: TRBD1; length: 15; V: TRBV6-5; size: few; DNA: TGTGCCAGCAGTAATCCAAGGACAGGGCATCAGCCCCAGCATTTT; CDR3: CASSNPRTGHQPQHF
J: TRBJ2-5; D: NA; length: 12; V: TRBV19; size: NA; DNA: TGTGCCAGTAGTCCCCGCGGGGAGACCCAGTACTTC; CDR3: CASSPRGETQYF
J: TRBJ1-4; D: TRBD1; length: 13; V: TRBV6-5; size: NA; DNA: TGTGCCAGCAGTCGACAGGGGCCCGAAAAACTGTTTTTT; CDR3: CASSRQGPEKLFF
J: TRBJ1-4; D: NA; length: 13; V: TRBV11-2; size: NA; DNA: TGTGCCAGCAGCTTATTGGGCCAAGAAAAACTGTTTTTT; CDR3: CASSLLGQEKLFF
J: TRBJ2-1; D: NA; length: 14; V: TRBV27; size: NA; DNA: TGTGCCAGCAGTTTCAACAGGTACTCGAATGAGCAGTTCTTC; CDR3: CASSFNRYSNEQFF
J: TRBJ2-3; D: NA; length: 13; V: TRBV6-6; size: few; DNA: TGTGCCAGCAGTTACGAGGTGACAGATACGCAGTATTTT; CDR3: CASSYEVTDTQYF
J: TRBJ2-2; D: NA; length: 15; V: TRBV4-1; size: NA; DNA: TGCGCCAGCAGCTTAGGGAGGTTGGCCACCGGGGAGCTGTTTTTT; CDR3: CASSLGRLATGELFF
J: TRBJ1-6; D: NA; length: 13; V: TRBV3-1/TRBV3-2; size: NA; DNA: TGTGCCAGCAGCCTACGGGGAGGTTCACCCCTCCACTTT; CDR3: CASSLRGGSPLHF
J: TRBJ2-7; D: TRBD2; length: 16; V: TRBV2; size: NA; DNA: TGTGCCAGCAGTGCGGTGCTAGCGGGGGCCTCCTACGAGCAGTACTTC; CDR3: CASSAVLAGASYEQYF
J: TRBJ2-2; D: NA; length: 13; V: TRBV6-6; size: NA; DNA: TGTGCCAGCGACACCTCGAACACCGGGGAGCTGTTTTTT; CDR3: CASDTSNTGELFF
J: TRBJ2-3; D: NA; length: 13; V: TRBV29-1; size: NA; DNA: TGCAGCGTTGAGGGCAGGGTGATGGATACGCAGTATTTT; CDR3: CSVEGRVMDTQYF
J: TRBJ1-4; D: NA; length: 15; V: TRBV27; size: NA; DNA: TGTGCCAGCAGTCCTCTGGGTGGGGGGAGTGAAAAACTGTTTTTT; CDR3: CASSPLGGGSEKLFF
J: TRBJ2-6; D: NA; length: 14; V: TRBV9; size: NA; DNA: TGTGCCAGCGCCCCGGGGTCTGGGGCCAACGTCCTGACTTTC; CDR3: CASAPGSGANVLTF
J: TRBJ2-3; D: TRBD2; length: 15; V: TRBV10-3; size: NA; DNA: TGTGCCATCAGTGAGCAAGCGGGGGGGCAGGGTACGCAGTATTTT; CDR3: CAISEQAGGQGTQYF
J: TRBJ1-5; D: NA; length: 14; V: TRBV12-5; size: NA; DNA: TGTGCTAGTGGTTCTGACGGGAATAGTCAGCCCCAGCATTTT; CDR3: CASGSDGNSQPQHF
J: TRBJ2-3; D: NA; length: 14; V: TRBV7-6; size: NA; DNA: TGTGCCAGCAGCGGACGACAGATTACAGATACGCAGTATTTT; CDR3: CASSGRQITDTQYF
J: TRBJ2-7; D: NA; length: 11; V: TRBV10-3; size: NA; DNA: TGTGCCATCAGTGGATTCGGCGAGCAGTACTTC; CDR3: CAISGFGEQYF